One sample yielded the 18 T cell receptor beta chains listed below, sequenced in a study of regulatory T cells in long-lasting Graves disease. CDR3 regions were amplified by Arm-PCR using iRepertoire HTBI primers to build TCR beta libraries. TCRdb reprocessed the multiplex PCR reads via MiXCR and lists one record per CDR3 protein. Of around 360,000 distinct CDR3 sequences in the sample, roughly 17% were seen once. Time point in this sample: newly diagnosed GD, antithyroid drugs for less than 3 months. PBMC-extracted RNA yielded the TCR library. These data are also associated with another study on T cells in Graves' hyperthyroidism and ophthalmopathy.

This specimen consisted of peripheral blood mononuclear cells (PBMCs), obtained at new diagnosis, from a patient treated with antithyroid drugs. The receptor source for this set is a young woman with Graves disease.

This clonotype was detected only a few times. The chain's CDR3 is CASSAGYNSPLHF. CDR3 bases: TGTGCCAGCAGTGCTGGCTATAATTCACCCCTCCACTTT. The J gene is TRBJ1-6, the V gene TRBV12-3 or TRBV12-4; D not resolved. The CDR3 is made up of 13 amino acids. Trimming shortened V by 5 bases and J by 3 bases, and 5 bases separated the two germline ends.

This clonotype has at least ten counts. V gene TRBV5-6 combines with J gene TRBJ2-7; 8 bases align to TRBD2. V shed 6 bases and J 4 bases; nucleotides not matched to a gene: 6. The CDR3 is made up of 13 amino acids. Per germline, CDR1 SGHDT and CDR2 YYEEEE. The CDR3 DNA reads TGTGCCAGCACCTACGGGGGGGTTTACGAGCAGTACTTC. Amino acids: CASTYGGVYEQYF. The entire variable domain, with the rest obtained from reference TRBV5-6 and TRBJ2-7, is as follows: DAGVTQSPTHLIKTRGQQVTLRCSPKSGHDTVSWYQQALGQGPQFIFQYYEEEERQRGNFPDRFSGHQFPNYSSELNVNALLLGDSALYLCASTYGGVYEQYFGPGTRLTVT.

This clonotype has just a few counts. The rearrangement uses TRBV7-6 and TRBJ2-5, with D hard to call. The germline CDR1 and CDR2 sequences are SGHVS and FNYEAQ. This CDR3 region has 14 residues. V shed 6 bases and J shed 0 bases, with 11 bases lying between them. CDR3 protein: CASREEVYQETQYF. The CDR3 nucleotides are TGTGCCAGCAGGGAAGAAGTGTACCAAGAGACCCAGTACTTC.

This clonotype has at least ten counts. V gene TRBV7-9 combines with J gene TRBJ2-7; D tentatively fits TRBD1 or TRBD2 (5 bases each). This CDR3 has 13 residues. The V end was cut by 1 base, the J end by 4 bases, with 8 bases between. Germline-derived CDR1 and CDR2 are SEHNR and FQNEAQ (reference sequence). DNA of the CDR3: TGTGCCAGCAGCTTAGGGGACGGTTACGAGCAGTACTTC. It specifies CASSLGDGYEQYF.

This clonotype was recorded many times. The CDR3: CASEQAYGYTF. In DNA, the CDR3 is TGTGCCAGCGAGCAGGCTTATGGCTACACCTTC. This chain links TRBV6-1 with TRBJ1-2, with no clear D. Germline V gene sequence: CDR1 MNHNS, CDR2 SASEGT. With 8 bases removed from V and 5 bases from J, the gap between germline ends came to 9 bases. The CDR3 totals 11 residues.

The V call is TRBV19, the J call TRBJ2-2; D not resolved. With 4 bases removed from V and 0 bases from J, the gap between germline ends came to 6 bases. The CDR3 extends over 14 amino acids. Germline V gene lookup returns CDR1 LNHDA and CDR2 SQIVND (reference sequence). CDR3 bases: TGTGCCAGTAGTACCGGCCCGAACACCGGGGAGCTGTTTTTT. This codes for CASSTGPNTGELFF.

This clonotype has ten or more counts. The chain has TRBV5-1 and TRBJ2-1, with D unclear. The V gene lost 5 bases and the J gene lost 4 bases, with 19 bases spanning the gap. The germline V gene has CDR1 SGHRS and CDR2 YFSETQ. The CDR3 runs to 16 residues. CDR3 nucleotides: TGCGCCAGCAGGGGCCTTGCCATCCGTTTATACAATGAGCAGTTCTTC. Translated: CASRGLAIRLYNEQFF.

CDR3 nucleotide sequence: TGTGCCACCAGTGAAGGACAATATAATTCACCCCTCCACTTT. Its protein is CATSEGQYNSPLHF. V and J are TRBV24-1 and TRBJ1-6; possible D gene TRBD1, 5 bases. V was trimmed by 4 bases and J by 4 bases, leaving 7 bases between them. This CDR3 contains 14 residues. Per germline, CDR1 KGHDR and CDR2 SFDVKD.

The chain's CDR3 is CASSEEYGGRGQPQHF. Here the CDR3 DNA reads TGTGCCAGCAGTGAAGAATACGGGGGGCGGGGGCAGCCCCAGCATTTT. This chain uses TRBV2 with TRBJ1-5, with a weak D call TRBD1 (6 bases). Germline CDR1 SNHLY, CDR2 FYNNEI. V was clipped by 1 base and J by 7 bases, with 17 bases between them. This CDR3 comprises 16 residues.

As concerns this clonotype: One base away lies a much larger clone, so this may be a sequencing read error. The chain employs TRBV7-3 and TRBJ2-7, with TRBD1 matching over 8 bases. Trimming removed 1 base from V and 5 bases from J; junction bases left unmatched: 1. The CDR3 spans 13 residues. Germline-derived CDR1 and CDR2 are SGHTA and FQGTGA. In DNA form, the CDR3 reads TGTGCCAGCAGCTTAAACAGGGGGAACGAGCAGTACTTC. Its protein product is CASSLNRGNEQYF. Drawing the rest from reference TRBV7-3 and TRBJ2-7, the complete variable domain is GAGVSQTPSNKVTEKGKYVELRCDPISGHTALYWYRQSLGQGPEFLIYFQGTGAADDSGLPNDRFFAVRPEGSVSTLKIQRTERGDSAVYLCASSLNRGNEQYFGPGTRLTVT.

This clonotype showed up many times. A junction boundary mismatches the germline segment, possibly from a read error. The V and J genes are TRBV4-2 and TRBJ1-2; 7 positions agree with TRBD1. The length of the CDR3 is 16 residues. Germline lookup yields CDR1 LGHNA and CDR2 YNFKEQ. CDR3 bases: TGCGCCAGCAGCCAAGTATGGACAGGACCCAACTATGGCTACACCTTC. This encodes CASSQVWTGPNYGYTF.

This clonotype showed up just a few times. The chain uses TRBV4-1 and TRBJ2-5; D call uncertain. The CDR3 is 17 residues long. Germline V CDR1 and CDR2: MGHRA, YSYEKL. V lost 1 base to trimming and J lost 1 base, with 16 bases between them. DNA of the CDR3: TGCGCCAGCAGCCAAGGGTCCGCCGGTCCAAGCCAAGAGACCCAGTACTTC. Translation: CASSQGSAGPSQETQYF.

This clonotype was observed many times. This sequence joins TRBV28 and TRBJ1-1; D not certain. Trimming shortened V by 6 bases and J by 3 bases, and 17 bases separated the two germline ends. Germline assignment: CDR1 MDHEN and CDR2 SYDVKM. The length of the CDR3 is 15 residues. The CDR3 nucleotides read TGTGCCAGCAGCTTGGCTAGTTTTGGATACACTGAAGCTTTCTTT. It yields the protein CASSLASFGYTEAFF.

This clonotype was detected ten times or more. The genes are TRBV6-1 and TRBJ1-2; no firm D call. Between the trimmed V and J ends, which lost 7 bases and 2 bases, there was a span of 11 bases. The CDR3 loop spans 13 amino acids. The germline CDR1 and CDR2 sequences are MNHNS and SASEGT. CDR3 region: CASNESGNYGYTF. For the CDR3, the DNA is TGTGCCAGCAACGAAAGTGGGAACTATGGCTACACCTTC.

A word on this clonotype: A far more abundant clone sits one base away, making this likely a read error. The chain is built from TRBV2 and TRBJ1-2, with 10 bases lining up with TRBD1. CDR3 size: 17 residues. After removal of 5 bases from V and 4 bases from J, the junction contained 13 bases not matched to a gene. Germline V lookup: CDR1 SNHLY, CDR2 FYNNEI. The CDR3, as DNA: TGTGCCAGCAGTTCGCGAGGATCCGGGACAGGGGTCTATGGCTACACCTTC. The encoded protein is CASSSRGSGTGVYGYTF. The complete variable domain, with remaining parts taken from reference TRBV2 and TRBJ1-2, reads EPEVTQTPSHQVTQMGQEVILRCVPISNHLYFYWYRQILGQKVEFLVSFYNNEISEKSEIFDDQFSVERPDGSNFTLKIRSTKLEDSAMYFCASSSRGSGTGVYGYTFGSGTRLTVV.

This clonotype was observed many times. The V gene is TRBV6-2 or TRBV6-3, the J gene TRBJ1-2; D is undetermined. Deletions cut 0 bases from V and 6 bases from J, with 5 bases between. The CDR3 covers 12 residues. The germline gives CDR1 MNHEY, CDR2 SVGEGT. The CDR3 DNA reads TGTGCCAGCAGTTACTCGGGGAATGGCTACACCTTC. It is translated as CASSYSGNGYTF.

This clonotype was seen repeatedly, ten times or more. This rearrangement joins TRBV28 to TRBJ2-7; TRBD1 agrees at 10 bases. V shed 5 bases, J shed 6 bases, and the junction held 10 bases outside the gene matches. Germline loops: CDR1 MDHEN, CDR2 SYDVKM. The CDR3 has 15 residues. The CDR3 region has the DNA TGTGCCAGCAGTCCGCGGACAGGGGGTCCAATCGAGCAGTACTTC. Translating it yields CASSPRTGGPIEQYF.

This clonotype occurred many times. This chain uses TRBV7-9 with TRBJ2-1, with 9 bases identical to TRBD2. The ends lost 5 bases at V and 5 bases at J; junction bases unmatched: 19. Germline V lookup: CDR1 SEHNR, CDR2 FQNEAQ (reference sequence). CDR3 size: 19 residues. The CDR3 loop reads CASSPVAGSSGGTDNEQFF. CDR3 coding DNA: TGTGCCAGCAGCCCTGTTGCGGGGTCAAGCGGGGGGACGGACAATGAGCAGTTCTTC.